These T cell receptor beta chains were read from a single sample in a study of cytomegalovirus exposure and HLA in healthy donors. This table comes from immunoSEQ multiplex PCR, and its TCRdb copy is limited to in-frame clones, with some not included. The sample consists of about 180,000 clones, more than 75% of them appearing once. The specimen was PBMCs. The receptors were sampled from a man between 40 and 49 years old in good health and CMV-seronegative. CDR3s include the opening cysteine and the closing phenylalanine or tryptophan.

length	V	J	CDR3
12	TRBV5-1	NA	CASSSPSYEQYF
15	TRBV6-5	TRBJ2-7	CASSYSGRDTYEQYF
14	TRBV7-8	TRBJ2-5	CASSLGGGQETQYF
13	TRBV29-1	TRBJ1-5	CSVEETGGKPQHF
13	TRBV4-3	TRBJ2-7	CASSQDVTYEQYF
17	TRBV7-2	TRBJ2-6	CASSLTGGLSGANVLTF
14	TRBV19	TRBJ2-2	CASSVSRNTGELFF
16	TRBV6-6	TRBJ1-2	CASSSSGGAYNYGYTF
17	TRBV10-3	TRBJ2-3	CAIRGTSGSGNTDTQYF
14	TRBV6-5	TRBJ2-2	CASTDRANTGELFF
18	TRBV11-2	TRBJ2-5	CASSPGGASGGARETQYF
14	TRBV5-4	TRBJ2-5	CASSLATEQETQYF
14	TRBV7-2	TRBJ1-4	CASSFGGRNEKLFF
15	TRBV9	TRBJ2-7	CASSVTGTSPYEQYF
16	TRBV5-1	TRBJ2-1	CASSFTQGALNNEQFF
15	TRBV9	TRBJ2-1	CASSVAGEGYNEQFF
17	TRBV28	TRBJ2-7	CASSSSRGQGSLYEQYF
15	TRBV7-9	TRBJ2-1	CASTVSGASSDEQFF
15	TRBV7-2	TRBJ2-3	CASSFTGGDTDTQYF
15	TRBV5-1	TRBJ2-3	CASSLLPTVTDTQYF
15	TRBV5-5	TRBJ2-1	CASSLEGLPYNEQFF
15	TRBV27	TRBJ2-7	CASSFGTSGRNEQYF
14	TRBV19	TRBJ2-5	CASMSGGARKTQYF
16	TRBV7-9	TRBJ2-5	CASSYPLAGGGETQYF
18	TRBV11-2	TRBJ2-1	CASSPWFRRGSSYNEQFF
13	TRBV5-6	TRBJ2-5	CASSFWSSGREYF
16	TRBV5-1	TRBJ2-1	CASSLLADRVYNEQFF
14	TRBV11-2	TRBJ1-5	CASSLDGTDQPQHF
15	TRBV28	TRBJ1-1	CASTPFGTGKKEAFF
15	TRBV27	TRBJ2-7	CASSLWAGGTYEQYF
14	TRBV25-1	TRBJ2-7	CASSATSGSYEQYF
15	TRBV4-2	TRBJ1-2	CASSRFRDEGSGYTF
13	TRBV30	TRBJ2-3	CAWSSGNTDTQYF
13	TRBV9	TRBJ2-7	CASSVGQSYEQYF
15	TRBV4-1	TRBJ2-7	CASSQLAGAPYEQYF
17	TRBV28	TRBJ1-2	CASSLEARGSFGYGYTF
15	TRBV11-3	TRBJ2-1	CASSLTSGGAHEQFF
15	TRBV6-1	TRBJ2-4	CASSRGGTTKGIQYF
16	TRBV4-3	TRBJ2-3	CASSQEPGGLTDTQYF
17	TRBV5-4	TRBJ2-5	CASSLLRLAAIQETQYF
16	TRBV19	TRBJ1-6	CASSVTSSSYNSPLHF